The 30 T cell receptor beta chains listed next were all sequenced from one sample in a study of cytomegalovirus exposure and HLA in healthy donors. PCR used 60 Vbeta primers and 13 Jbeta primers. This table comes from immunoSEQ multiplex PCR, and its TCRdb copy is limited to in-frame clones, with some not included. The profile covers 75,000 to 90,000 clones, with roughly 79% appearing a single time and roughly a fifth taken by the ten largest. The sequenced sample consisted of PBMCs. The receptors here all came from a woman in her thirties or forties in good health and CMV-seropositive.

This clone has a single count. The chain combines TRBV9 with TRBJ2-5, with D possibly matching TRBD1 (6 bases). This CDR3 is 13 amino acids long. V lost 7 bases and J lost 5, with 15 bases in between. CDR1 is SGDLS, CDR2 YYNGEE, per germline. CDR3 sequence: CASPSTGKETQYF. The CDR3 coding sequence is TGTGCCAGCCCCTCTACAGGGAAGGAGACCCAGTACTTC.

The V gene is TRBV5-1, the J gene TRBJ2-3; 13 nucleotides line up with TRBD2. The ends lost 6 bases at V and 1 base at J; junction bases unmatched: 11. CDR1 is SGHRS, CDR2 YFSETQ, per germline. The CDR3 runs to 18 residues. The CDR3 is CASTLGLAGVRGTDTQYF. The CDR3 bases are TGCGCCAGCACACTAGGACTAGCGGGAGTTCGCGGCACAGATACGCAGTATTTT.

This clone was counted once. The J gene is TRBJ2-1, the V gene TRBV19; maybe TRBD1 (6 bases). The length of the CDR3 is 14 residues. Germline CDR1 reads LNHDA; CDR2 reads SQIVND (reference sequence). Trimming cost V 5 bases and J 6 bases, with 14 bases left between them. CDR3 in amino acids: CASSPRAGANEQFF. CDR3 DNA: TGTGCCAGTAGTCCCAGGGCAGGGGCCAATGAGCAGTTCTTC.

V usage is TRBV13 and J usage is TRBJ2-7, with D possibly TRBD2 on 6 matching bases. Between the trimmed V and J ends, which lost 5 bases and 6 bases, there was a span of 11 bases. The V gene's germline CDR1 is PRHDT and CDR2 FYEKMQ (reference sequence). The CDR3 has 12 amino acids. The DNA of the CDR3 is TGTGCCAGCAGCCCAGCGGGTTCCGAGCAGTACTTC. The encoded protein is CASSPAGSEQYF.

This clone was counted once. This chain links TRBV10-1 with TRBJ1-1; TRBD1 might be the D (5 bases). V was shortened by 11 bases and J by 7 bases, with 11 bases between the two germline ends. The V gene's germline CDR1 is WNHNN and CDR2 SYGVQD (reference sequence). The CDR3 has 10 residues. The CDR3 protein is CALWTLEAFF. The CDR3 DNA is TGCGCCCTGTGGACACTTGAAGCTTTCTTT.

This rearrangement joins TRBV5-1 to TRBJ1-1; no firm D call. The CDR3 consists of 15 residues. The germline V gene has CDR1 SGHRS and CDR2 YFSETQ. V lost 0 bases, J lost 7 bases, and 16 bases lay in between. The CDR3 nucleotides read TGCGCCAGCAGCTTGGCTCCTAGTGGAAAAGTTGAAGCTTTCTTT. This translates into CASSLAPSGKVEAFF. The complete variable domain, with remaining parts taken from reference TRBV5-1 and TRBJ1-1, reads KAGVTQTPRYLIKTRGQQVTLSCSPISGHRSVSWYQQTPGQGLQFLFEYFSETQRNKGNFPGRFSGRQFSNSRSEMNVSTLELGDSALYLCASSLAPSGKVEAFFGQGTRLTVV.

The rearrangement uses TRBV4-1 and TRBJ2-7; a possible D gene is TRBD2 (6 bases). Germline assignment: CDR1 MGHRA and CDR2 YSYEKL. V was cut by 2 bases and J by 2 bases, with 10 bases left in between. This CDR3 region has 14 residues. Here the CDR3 DNA reads TGCGCCAGCAGCCAAATCCTAGCGACCTACGAGCAGTACTTC. Translated, it gives CASSQILATYEQYF.

The chain is built from TRBV12-5 and TRBJ1-1; TRBD1 agrees at 8 bases. The CDR3 is 15 residues long. Germline CDR1 and CDR2: LGHNT and FRNRAP. J gave up 1 base and V 1 base, and 2 bases lay outside the gene matches. The CDR3 nucleotides read TGTGCTAGTGGTTTGGGACAGGGGCGGAACACTGAAGCTTTCTTT. Its translation is CASGLGQGRNTEAFF.

The gene calls are TRBV5-4 and TRBJ2-3; D possibly corresponds to TRBD2 (6 bases). CDR1 and CDR2 (germline): SGHNT, YYREEE (reference sequence). The CDR3 runs 14 residues. The V end was cut by 1 base, the J end by 5 bases, with 11 bases between. The CDR3 loop reads CASSLTSRIDTQYF. CDR3 nucleotides: TGTGCCAGCAGCTTGACTAGCCGCATAGATACGCAGTATTTT.

This chain connects TRBV5-1 to TRBJ2-3, with TRBD2 identical over 13 bases. The V gene end was trimmed by 4 bases and the J gene end by 2 bases; junction bases not matched to a gene: 4. CDR3 length: 16 amino acids. From germline, CDR1 is SGHRS and CDR2 YFSETQ. The CDR3 DNA is TGCGCCAGCAGCAGGACTAGCGGGAGCTCCACAGATACGCAGTATTTT. It yields the protein CASSRTSGSSTDTQYF. Drawing the rest from reference TRBV5-1 and TRBJ2-3, the complete variable domain is KAGVTQTPRYLIKTRGQQVTLSCSPISGHRSVSWYQQTPGQGLQFLFEYFSETQRNKGNFPGRFSGRQFSNSRSEMNVSTLELGDSALYLCASSRTSGSSTDTQYFGPGTRLTVL.

The chain links TRBV29-1 to TRBJ2-7; D remains ambiguous. The germline V and J ends were trimmed by 1 base and 2 bases, with 6 bases remaining between them. CDR1 and CDR2 from the germline V gene are SQVTM and ANQGSEA. The CDR3 covers 12 residues. CDR3 in amino acids: CSVEVRAYEQYF. In nucleotides, the CDR3 is TGCAGCGTTGAAGTAAGAGCCTACGAGCAGTACTTC.

This clone was observed a single time. The gene calls are TRBV5-1 and TRBJ1-1, with D possibly TRBD1 on 6 matching bases. Germline-derived CDR1 and CDR2 are SGHRS and YFSETQ. The CDR3 is 15 amino acids. The V and J ends lost 7 bases and 7 bases respectively, with 23 bases between them. This CDR3 is CASGRGGASNVEAFF. DNA for the CDR3: TGCGCCAGCGGACGAGGGGGGGCCAGCAACGTTGAAGCTTTCTTT.

The rearrangement joins TRBV5-1 to TRBJ1-2; 7 bases align to TRBD1. V trimming: 4 bases; J trimming: 8 bases; junction bases outside the gene matches: 8. Germline-derived CDR1 and CDR2 are SGHRS and YFSETQ. The CDR3 is 13 residues long. The CDR3 nucleotides read TGCGCCAGCAGCCCGGGACAGCCGGAAGGCTACACCTTC. Encoded protein: CASSPGQPEGYTF.

The chain employs TRBV18 and TRBJ2-5; a possible D gene is TRBD1 (5 bases). Per the germline V gene, CDR1 is KGHSH and CDR2 is LQKENI. Trimming pared 0 bases from V and 1 base from J, leaving 9 bases between. The CDR3 has 15 amino acids. CDR3 protein: CASSPPSQGQETQYF. In nucleotides, the CDR3 is TGTGCCAGCTCACCACCGTCCCAGGGCCAAGAGACCCAGTACTTC. The full variable domain, completed using reference TRBV18 and TRBJ2-5, is NAGVMQNPRHLVRRRGQEARLRCSPMKGHSHVYWYRQLPEEGLKFMVYLQKENIIDESGMPKERFSAEFPKEGPSILRIQQVVRGDSAAYFCASSPPSQGQETQYFGPGTRLLVL.

This clone occurred a few times. The V gene is TRBV4-1, the J gene TRBJ1-2; D perhaps matches TRBD1 (5 bases). The CDR3 contains 13 residues. The germline CDR1 and CDR2 sequences are MGHRA and YSYEKL. Between the trimmed V and J ends, which lost 3 bases and 2 bases, there was a span of 7 bases. The CDR3 here is CASSHRENYGYTF. The CDR3 bases are TGCGCCAGCAGCCACAGGGAAAACTATGGCTACACCTTC.

The chain combines TRBV6-5 with TRBJ1-6, with 7 bases that match TRBD1. V was clipped by 6 bases and J by 8 bases; unmatched bases: 4. CDR1 MNHEY and CDR2 SVGAGI come from the germline V gene. The CDR3 runs 13 residues. CDR3: CASRRDRDSPLHF. CDR3 DNA: TGTGCCAGCAGAAGAGACAGGGATTCACCCCTCCACTTT.

CDR3 DNA sequence: TGTGCCAGCAGCAAAGTGGCGGATGGGGGGAGAGCTTTCTTT. Translated: CASSKVADGGRAFF. The chain couples TRBV21-1 to TRBJ1-1. TRBV21-1 is tagged as a pseudogene. The CDR3 runs to 14 residues.

This clone was counted a few times. The chain combines TRBV6-5 with TRBJ1-2; weak D call: TRBD1 (6 bases). V lost 4 bases to trimming and J lost 8 bases, with 20 bases between them. The germline CDR1 and CDR2 sequences are MNHEY and SVGAGI. The CDR3 totals 15 residues. CDR3 coding DNA: TGTGCCAGCAGTTTGATACAGGGTCGTGGTGGCGGCTACACCTTC. Translated, it gives CASSLIQGRGGGYTF.

The sample holds a few counts of this clone. The gene calls are TRBV7-6 and TRBJ1-2, with 8 bases aligning to TRBD1. CDR3 size: 13 residues. With 5 bases clipped from V and 7 bases from J, the junction kept 6 bases outside the gene matches. Germline CDR1 SGHVS, CDR2 FNYEAQ. In nucleotides, the CDR3 is TGTGCCAGCAGCCAAGACAGGGGATCTGGCTACACCTTC. Protein sequence: CASSQDRGSGYTF.

The chain has TRBV5-1 and TRBJ2-5; TRBD1 aligns across 10 bases. Germline V gene data show CDR1 as SGHRS and CDR2 as YFSETQ. V trimming: 0 bases; J trimming: 1 base; junction bases outside the gene matches: 6. This CDR3 has 17 amino acids. The CDR3 region is CASSLGDRGLGQETQYF. The CDR3 DNA reads TGCGCCAGCAGCTTGGGAGACAGGGGGCTAGGCCAAGAGACCCAGTACTTC.

The chain recombines TRBV2 with TRBJ2-5; tentatively, D is TRBD2 (5 bases). Trimming removed 6 bases from V and 6 bases from J, with 11 bases in between. The V gene's germline CDR1 is SNHLY and CDR2 FYNNEI. CDR3 length equals 12 residues. The CDR3 DNA reads TGTGCCAGCAGGGCCGGGGAGAAGACCCAGTACTTC. Its protein product is CASRAGEKTQYF.

The genes are TRBV7-8 and TRBJ2-5; perhaps TRBD1 as D (6 bases). Trimming pared 7 bases from V and 4 bases from J, leaving 19 bases between. The CDR3 totals 15 residues. The germline gives CDR1 SGHVS, CDR2 FQNEAQ. The CDR3 region has the DNA TGTGCCAGCATCCCGAGGGGGACGACGGTAGAGACCCAGTACTTC. Translated: CASIPRGTTVETQYF.

The CDR3 region has the DNA TGTGCCTGGAGTTACCCCGGTGACAGGGCTACACCCCTCCACTTT. Encoded protein: CAWSYPGDRATPLHF. This chain connects TRBV30 to TRBJ1-6; 7 nucleotides agree with TRBD1. The CDR3 totals 15 residues. Losses at the gene ends were 2 bases for V and 11 bases for J; bases not matched to a gene: 12. CDR1 GTSNPN and CDR2 SVGIG come from the germline V gene (reference sequence). The whole variable domain, filled in from reference TRBV30 and TRBJ1-6, reads SQTIHQWPATLVQPVGSPLSLECTVEGTSNPNLYWYRQAAGRGLQLLFYSVGIGQISSEVPQNLSASRPQDRQFILSSKKLLLSDSGFYLCAWSYPGDRATPLHFGNGTRLTVT.

The rearrangement joins TRBV29-1 to TRBJ1-2; no firm D call. Per the germline V gene, CDR1 is SQVTM and CDR2 is ANQGSEA. Trimming left V 3 bases short and J 0 bases short, with 14 bases between. The CDR3 totals 15 residues. The DNA for the CDR3 is TGCAGCGTTGACCTCGAGGGAAACTCTAACTATGGCTACACCTTC. It encodes CSVDLEGNSNYGYTF.

The V call is TRBV2, the J call TRBJ1-3; no clear D gene. The CDR3 runs to 14 residues. Trimming took 6 bases from V and 2 from J, leaving 11 bases between them. Germline V gene sequence: CDR1 SNHLY, CDR2 FYNNEI. CDR3 sequence (DNA): TGTGCCAGCAGGAGCCCTGCAACTGGAAACACCATATATTTT. Translating gives CASRSPATGNTIYF.

The chain is built from TRBV30 and TRBJ2-7; D is ambiguous. Per germline, CDR1 GTSNPN and CDR2 SVGIG (reference sequence). The CDR3 spans 16 residues. The V end lost 0 bases, the J end lost 0 bases, and 15 bases lay between the germline ends. The CDR3 region is CAWSVLIAFSSYEQYF. The CDR3 nucleotides read TGTGCCTGGAGTGTACTGATAGCCTTCAGCTCCTACGAGCAGTACTTC.

The CDR3 sequence is CSVVESGGTDTQYF. In DNA form, the CDR3 reads TGCAGCGTTGTAGAATCAGGGGGCACAGATACGCAGTATTTT. The J gene is TRBJ2-3, the V gene TRBV29-1, with a weak D call TRBD1 (6 bases). This CDR3 has 14 amino acids. Germline V CDR1 and CDR2: SQVTM, ANQGSEA. Between the trimmed V and J ends, which lost 4 bases and 1 base, there was a span of 12 bases.

This chain uses TRBV28 with TRBJ1-2; a possible D gene is TRBD1 (6 bases). The CDR3 is 15 residues long. V lost 3 bases and J lost 7, with 18 bases in between. Germline-derived CDR1 and CDR2 are MDHEN and SYDVKM. For the CDR3, the DNA is TGTGCCAGCAGTTTCTCACTGTTAGGGGGGGTTGGCTACACCTTC. Its protein is CASSFSLLGGVGYTF.

V gene TRBV7-9 combines with J gene TRBJ1-4, with TRBD1 identical over 7 bases. From germline, CDR1 is SEHNR and CDR2 FQNEAQ (reference sequence). Trimming at V came to 2 bases and at J to 0 bases, leaving 6 bases not matched to a gene. The length of the CDR3 is 17 residues. The CDR3 region is CASSLIGTVATNEKLFF. The CDR3 nucleotides are TGTGCCAGCAGCTTAATCGGGACAGTTGCAACTAATGAAAAACTGTTTTTT.

The chain links TRBV30 to TRBJ1-2, with D maybe TRBD1 (6 bases). Germline V gives CDR1 GTSNPN, CDR2 SVGIG (reference sequence). Trimming removed 1 base at V and 8 bases at J, with 14 bases between. This CDR3 has 13 residues. The CDR3 region has the DNA TGTGCCTGGAGTGAGACAGGAGAGGGCGGCTACACCTTC. Protein: CAWSETGEGGYTF.